This TCR beta chain derives from a study of patients and donors after allogeneic stem cell transplantation. Germline loops: CDR1 SGHNT, CDR2 YYREEE (reference sequence). There are 16 residues in the CDR3. V shed 4 bases and J shed 1 base, with 17 bases lying between them. TCRdb reprocessed the RT-PCR reads with MiXCR, giving one entry per CDR3 protein. The sample carries about 7,100 distinct CDR3 sequences, over 9.5% recorded once. The rearrangement joins TRBV5-4 to TRBJ1-1; D is possibly TRBD1 (5 bases). The sequenced sample was blood, either unsorted or a sorted T cell fraction (not recorded which). This TCR was sampled from a human donor who was either an allogeneic HSCT recipient or a stem cell or donor lymphocyte infusion donor (not recorded which). It is not recorded whose cells these are; they may come from a transplant donor. The CDR3 loop reads CASSPRDSLGNTEAFF. CDR3 sequence (DNA): TGTGCCAGCAGCCCCCGGGACTCCCTCGGGAACACTGAAGCTTTCTTT. Based on the CDR3 plus reference TRBV5-4 and TRBJ1-1, the full variable domain is ETGVTQSPTHLIKTRGQQVTLRCSSQSGHNTVSWYQQALGQGPQFIFQYYREEENGRGNFPPRFSGLQFPNYSSELNVNALELDDSALYLCASSPRDSLGNTEAFFGQGTRLTVV.